This T cell receptor (beta chain) was identified in a study of CD8 T cells in ankylosing spondylitis. The authors made TCR beta libraries by quantitative 5'-RACE with molecular barcodes. TCRdb analysed the 5' RACE reads with MiXCR anew, one entry per CDR3 protein. This table holds under 150,000 distinct CDR3 sequences, approximately 14% found once. This clonotype was picked up many times. Its specificity is not known. Study-wide results and caveats: Disease-linked clones were reportedly significantly enriched in matched ankylosing spondylitis synovial fluid. Certain motif variants had earlier appeared in reactive arthritis synovial fluid and blood. Seemingly distinctive of ankylosing spondylitis blood was a TCR beta motif formed by eight highly homologous variants.

The CDR3 is made up of 12 amino acids. V was shortened by 6 bases and J by 6 bases, with 8 bases between the two germline ends. V gene TRBV12-3 or TRBV12-4 combines with J gene TRBJ2-2; a possible D gene is TRBD1 (6 bases). Sample: blood, either unsorted or a sorted T cell fraction (not recorded which). This TCR derives from a female donor with ankylosing spondylitis or in good health (not recorded which). CDR3 loop: CASSQGSGELFF. The CDR3 DNA reads TGTGCCAGCAGCCAGGGGTCCGGGGAGCTGTTTTTT.